Listed below are T cell receptor beta chains from one sample, sequenced in a study of shared clonotypes between healthy human individuals. Assay: immunoSEQ multiplex PCR; the TCRdb copy retains only in-frame clones and omits some. This sample has 2 million to 2.5 million clones; about 93% occur once, and the top ten carry around 1.7%. The sequenced sample was naive CD8+ T cells from PBMCs. The receptors come from a man younger than 30 in good health. Some clones in this sample may be carry-over from other donors' samples. The CDR3 runs from the conserved cysteine through the conserved F or W. D genes are given only for firm matches. Some rows mark clone size as missing; the rest say once, few, many or name a class of expanded clone.

j_call	d_call	clone_size	v_call	cdr3_aa	cdr3_nt
TRBJ2-1	TRBD2	.	TRBV28	CASSTRLAGGSEQFF	TGTGCCAGCAGTACTCGACTAGCGGGAGGGAGCGAGCAGTTCTTC
TRBJ2-1	.	.	TRBV27	CASSDRLVGYNEQFF	TGTGCCAGCAGTGACAGACTAGTAGGGTACAATGAGCAGTTCTTC
TRBJ2-4	.	.	TRBV4-2	CASSQEGEGVKNIQYF	TGTGCCAGCAGCCAAGAGGGGGAGGGGGTTAAAAACATTCAGTACTTC
TRBJ2-1	.	.	TRBV18	CASSPPDFPYNEQFF	TGTGCCAGCTCACCACCAGACTTTCCCTACAATGAGCAGTTCTTC
TRBJ2-6	.	.	TRBV29-1	CSVETGSGANVLTF	TGCAGCGTTGAAACAGGCTCTGGGGCCAACGTCCTGACTTTC
TRBJ2-7	.	.	TRBV7-2	CASSLSKGLSSYEQYF	TGTGCCAGCAGCTTATCTAAGGGGTTGAGCTCCTACGAGCAGTACTTC
TRBJ2-1	.	.	TRBV28	CASSLIGNEQFF	TGTGCCAGCAGTTTAATCGGAAATGAGCAGTTCTTC
TRBJ1-1	.	.	TRBV30	CAWSVISGNTEAFF	TGTGCCTGGAGTGTAATTAGTGGGAACACTGAAGCTTTCTTT
TRBJ2-7	TRBD1	.	TRBV30	CAWSTSGQEYEQYF	TGTGCCTGGAGTACCAGCGGACAGGAATACGAGCAGTACTTC
TRBJ1-3	.	.	TRBV18	CASSPANRESPSGNTIYF	TGTGCCAGCTCACCAGCAAACAGGGAGAGCCCATCTGGAAACACCATATATTTT
TRBJ1-4	.	.	TRBV30	CAWSGVGSNEKLFF	TGTGCCTGGAGTGGCGTGGGGTCTAATGAAAAACTGTTTTTT
TRBJ1-1	.	.	TRBV28	CASSLSPNTEAFF	TGTGCCAGCAGTTTAAGCCCTAACACTGAAGCTTTCTTT
TRBJ2-5	.	.	TRBV9	CASSVSGTQETQYF	TGTGCCAGCAGCGTCTCTGGGACCCAAGAGACCCAGTACTTC
TRBJ2-2	TRBD1	.	TRBV7-2	CASSQGTGANTGELFF	TGTGCCAGCAGCCAGGGGACAGGGGCGAACACCGGGGAGCTGTTTTTT
TRBJ1-3	.	.	TRBV11-2	CASSLVLGPLRDTIYF	TGTGCCAGCAGCTTAGTTTTGGGCCCGCTTAGGGACACCATATATTTT
TRBJ2-2	.	.	TRBV7-9	CASRDLPGTNTGELFF	TGTGCCAGCAGGGACCTGCCCGGCACCAACACCGGGGAGCTGTTTTTT
TRBJ1-4	.	.	TRBV7-8	CASSAADEKLFF	TGTGCCAGCAGCGCAGCGGATGAAAAACTGTTTTTT
TRBJ2-3	.	.	TRBV4-1	CASSQSSSFGDTQYF	TGCGCCAGCAGCCAATCTTCGAGTTTTGGAGATACGCAGTATTTT
TRBJ2-7	.	.	TRBV5-1	CASSLVGSGREQYF	TGCGCCAGCAGCTTGGTTGGTAGCGGAAGGGAGCAGTACTTC
TRBJ2-5	TRBD2	.	TRBV6-5	CASSPLSGRRETQYF	TGTGCCAGCAGTCCCCTCAGCGGGAGGCGAGAGACCCAGTACTTC
TRBJ2-7	TRBD1	.	TRBV4-3	CASSPRTGGYEQYF	TGCGCCAGCAGCCCCAGGACAGGGGGGTACGAGCAGTACTTC
TRBJ1-1	TRBD1	.	TRBV19	CASSKRQGSPEAFF	TGTGCCAGTAGTAAGAGACAGGGGAGCCCTGAAGCTTTCTTT
TRBJ2-1	.	.	TRBV9	CASSVIGGVNEQFF	TGTGCCAGCAGCGTAATAGGAGGGGTCAATGAGCAGTTCTTC
TRBJ2-1	.	.	TRBV27	CASSLKEGLSYNEQFF	TGTGCCAGCAGTTTGAAGGAAGGGCTCTCCTACAATGAGCAGTTCTTC
TRBJ1-5	TRBD1	once	TRBV28	CASSTSGTGNQPQHF	TGTGCCAGCAGTACCTCCGGGACAGGCAATCAGCCCCAGCATTTT
TRBJ2-1	.	.	TRBV9	CASSPGHGEQFF	TGTGCCAGCAGCCCTGGCCACGGAGAGCAGTTCTTC
TRBJ1-2	.	.	TRBV27	CASSQLGQGPYGYTF	TGTGCCAGCAGTCAGTTGGGGCAGGGGCCCTATGGCTACACCTTC
TRBJ1-1	TRBD1	.	TRBV5-4	CASSLGWTGAEAFF	TGTGCCAGCAGCTTGGGGTGGACAGGCGCTGAAGCTTTCTTT
TRBJ2-7	TRBD2	.	TRBV7-2	CASSLSSGSPEQYF	TGTGCCAGCAGCTTAAGTAGCGGGAGCCCCGAGCAGTACTTC
TRBJ1-1	TRBD1	.	TRBV27	CASSSRGQTEAFF	TGTGCCAGCAGTTCCCGGGGACAGACTGAAGCTTTCTTT
TRBJ2-7	TRBD2	.	TRBV5-4	CASSLNSGAFLLEQYF	TGTGCCAGCAGCCTAAATAGCGGGGCGTTTTTATTGGAGCAGTACTTC
TRBJ2-3	.	.	TRBV6-1	CASREKGASVPDTQYF	TGTGCCAGCAGGGAAAAAGGGGCGTCTGTTCCAGATACGCAGTATTTT
TRBJ2-1	TRBD2	.	TRBV7-2	CASTGSGGASGYNEQFF	TGTGCCAGCACCGGAAGCGGTGGGGCTAGCGGTTACAATGAGCAGTTCTTC
TRBJ2-2	.	.	TRBV5-6	CASSPPAPNTGELFF	TGTGCCAGCAGCCCGCCGGCCCCGAACACCGGGGAGCTGTTTTTT
TRBJ2-7	.	.	TRBV11-3	CASSLRVRAYEQYF	TGTGCCAGCAGCTTAAGGGTCAGAGCCTACGAGCAGTACTTC
TRBJ2-7	.	once	TRBV29-1	CSVLQGFEQYF	TGCAGCGTACTGCAGGGTTTTGAGCAGTACTTC
TRBJ1-1	.	once	TRBV19	CASSRYGLNTEAFF	TGTGCCAGTAGTCGGTACGGTTTGAACACTGAAGCTTTCTTT
TRBJ1-2	.	.	TRBV4-3	CASSQDGEAGAARYTF	TGCGCCAGCAGCCAAGATGGGGAAGCGGGAGCGGCTCGCTACACCTTC
TRBJ2-7	TRBD2	.	TRBV5-1	CASSLVVASGGSYEQYF	TGCGCCAGCAGCTTGGTAGTCGCTAGCGGGGGCTCCTACGAGCAGTACTTC
TRBJ2-5	TRBD2	once	TRBV6-5	CASSEDLRGGTQYF	TGTGCCAGCAGCGAGGACCTTCGGGGGGGGACCCAGTACTTC
TRBJ2-1	.	.	TRBV2	CASSGGPGMDYNEQFF	TGTGCCAGCAGTGGTGGTCCGGGAATGGACTACAATGAGCAGTTCTTC
TRBJ2-7	TRBD1	.	TRBV28	CASSPPGQGLYEQYF	TGTGCCAGCAGTCCGCCCGGACAGGGGCTCTACGAGCAGTACTTC
TRBJ1-2	.	.	TRBV19	CASSIRINHGNGYTF	TGTGCCAGTAGTATAAGGATCAATCACGGGAATGGCTACACCTTC
TRBJ1-3	TRBD1	.	TRBV19	CASSSLPGTVGNTIYF	TGTGCCAGTAGTTCCCTCCCCGGGACAGTTGGAAACACCATATATTTT
TRBJ2-3	TRBD2	.	TRBV4-1	CASSYRASGSDNTQYF	TGCGCCAGCAGCTATCGAGCTAGCGGGAGTGATAATACGCAGTATTTT
TRBJ2-5	.	.	TRBV7-9	CASRLYPGGGQETQYF	TGTGCCAGCCGGTTATATCCTGGAGGAGGCCAAGAGACCCAGTACTTC
TRBJ2-1	TRBD1	.	TRBV5-6	CASSPLGTGGMEQFF	TGTGCCAGCAGCCCCCTGGGTACAGGGGGTATGGAGCAGTTCTTC